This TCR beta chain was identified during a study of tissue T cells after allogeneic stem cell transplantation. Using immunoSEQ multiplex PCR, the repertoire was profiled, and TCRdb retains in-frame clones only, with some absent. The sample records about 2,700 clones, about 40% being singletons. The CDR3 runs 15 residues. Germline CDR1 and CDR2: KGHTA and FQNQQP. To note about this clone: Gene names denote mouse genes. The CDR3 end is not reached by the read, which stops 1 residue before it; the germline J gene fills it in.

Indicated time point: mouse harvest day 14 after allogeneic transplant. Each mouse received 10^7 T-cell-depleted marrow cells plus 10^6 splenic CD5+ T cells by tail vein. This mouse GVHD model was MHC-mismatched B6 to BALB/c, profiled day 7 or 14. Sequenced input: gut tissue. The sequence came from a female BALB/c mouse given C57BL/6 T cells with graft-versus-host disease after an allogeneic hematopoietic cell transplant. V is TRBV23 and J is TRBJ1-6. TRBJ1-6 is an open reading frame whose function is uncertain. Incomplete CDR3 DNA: TGCTCCAGCAGTCAATCGGGGGGGTATAATTCGCCCCTCTAC. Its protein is CSSSQSGGYNSPLY. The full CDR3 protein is CSSSQSGGYNSPLYF.